The clone carrying this T cell receptor beta chain was counted many times. The antigen is not known. The data were obtained in a study of blood T cells in healthy people across ages. V was pared by 3 bases and J by 6 bases, with 9 bases between. Germline values: CDR1 DFQATT, CDR2 SNEGSKA (reference sequence). The CDR3 sequence is 11 residues long. The second PCR ran about 6 to 11 cycles with a sample-barcoded 5' primer and J-beta primers. One entry per CDR3 protein, called by TCRdb with MiXCR from the 5' RACE reads. The profile covers about 1,500,000 distinct CDR3 sequences, with over 25% appearing a single time and approximately 7.7% taken by the ten largest. Whole-study results and caveats: PBMC samples, being unsorted, prevented any conclusive comparison of naive and antigen-experienced cells. Roughly linear declines in TCR beta diversity per million T cells occurred with age.

J is TRBJ2-7 and V is TRBV20-1; tentatively, D is TRBD1 (5 bases). Input material: blood. This TCR derives from a woman aged 30 to 39 in good health. CDR3 sequence (DNA): TGCAGTGCTAGGACAGTGTTCGAGCAGTACTTC. Encoded protein: CSARTVFEQYF.